A single T cell receptor (beta chain) is shown here with its context. This clone was counted only a few times. The antigen it recognizes is unknown. Per-nucleotide qualities are absent, and no much larger clonotype sits a single base away. These data originate in a study of blood T cell repertoires in COVID-19 (dated by TCRdb to the early 2020s). Regarding the study in general: Collaborator samples came from the United States, Italy and Spain and covered acute and convalescent phases of COVID-19. The material from the prospective study consisted of cDNA or gDNA derived from T cells, B-cell-depleted T cells, or PBMCs. The dataset comprised deeply sampled blood TCRbeta repertoires from subjects exposed to, actively infected with, or recovered from COVID-19. The repertoires were released in a freely available public database intended as a resource for research on the immune response to SARS-CoV-2. Samples were obtained from the ongoing ImmuneRACE study (first 160 participants) and from some 1,300 subjects provided by 6 global collaborators. A de-identified subject ID, COVID-19 status, age in years and sex were almost always included in the sample metadata. Where HLA class I and class II types were available, the types were taken from metadata supplied by the sample provider, not from assay-based typing.

The paper's findings and limits, for the study overall: The amount of clinical and demographic metadata varied by source and participant and was provided uncurated.

Each collaborating institution followed its own protocols to collect whole blood in K2EDTA tubes. For TCRbeta analysis, collaborators shipped samples as frozen whole blood, isolated PBMCs, or DNA extracted from either of those sample types. TCRbeta CDR3 regions were amplified from genomic DNA using the immunoSEQ Assay, a bias-controlled multiplex PCR. The paper's processing steps were these. Nucleated cell counts per sample were estimated from amplification of reference gene primers within the assay. Sequence reads were collapsed and filtered to measure the absolute abundance of every unique TCRbeta CDR3 rearrangement. For each sample, productive Simpson clonality was calculated by taking the square root of Simpson's diversity index across productive rearrangements. In its TCRdb copy, this immuneACCESS table keeps in-frame sequences only and misses some clones. Where compared with another copy, unresolved V genes explain less than half of these, and the others have no known cause. From that table come the V and J calls and clone size; the DNA was used to work out D and trimming. The sample data list around 300,000 clones, and just under 85% of these were observed just once. The ten largest clones represent around 4.1% of the sample.

CDR1 GTSNPN and CDR2 SVGIG were looked up in the germline V gene (reference sequence). There are 15 amino acids in the CDR3, from cysteine to phenylalanine inclusive. The DNA shown is the 45-base CDR3, in frame from base 1. Relative to germline, V is missing 5 bases and J is missing 1 base, with 8 bases of the junction outside any gene match. This clonotype was obtained from a woman in her 50s with active or convalescent COVID-19. The rearrangement joined TRBV30 to TRBJ1-3, and 7 bases in between align with TRBD1. The sample taken for sequencing was peripheral blood. The CDR3 loop reads CAWEPEGQSGNTIYF. The nucleotide sequence is given as TGTGCCTGGGAACCCGAGGGACAGTCTGGAAACACCATATATTTT.